The T cell receptor (beta chain) described here comes from a study of shared clonotypes between healthy human individuals. The CDR3 loop spans 13 amino acids. V lost 4 bases and J 6 bases, leaving 10 bases between the germline ends. Germline V gene sequence: CDR1 SGDLS, CDR2 YYNGEE. About this clone itself: What it recognizes is unknown.

The assay was immunoSEQ multiplex PCR, and TCRdb's table has in-frame clones only and misses some. The sample records about 2.2 million clones, around 93% being singletons. Broader study findings: The donor pool, a small one, limited the genetic and exposure-history diversity represented.

Naive CD8 cells lacked CD45RO, underwent positive selection for CCR7 and left out terminally differentiated effector memory CD45RA+ cells. The sequenced material came from naive CD8+ T cells from PBMCs. V is TRBV9 and J is TRBJ2-2; D might be TRBD1 (6 bases). The receptor comes from a young man in good health. Some clones in this sample may be carry-over from other donors' samples. The chain's CDR3 is CASSLQGPGELFF. DNA of the CDR3: TGTGCCAGCAGCCTACAGGGCCCCGGGGAGCTGTTTTTT.